One T cell receptor (beta chain) is described in this entry. Different DNA sequences within this sample yield the same CDR3. The data belong to a study of blood T cell repertoires in COVID-19. In the study overall: Samples came from the United States, Italy and Spain, spanning acute and convalescent COVID-19. In each case, the material was cDNA or gDNA derived from T cells, B-cell-depleted T cells, or PBMCs.

In the original workflow: Reference gene primer amplification in the assay estimated nucleated cell counts. Sequencing was performed with immunoSEQ multiplex PCR; in TCRdb, only in-frame clones are kept and a portion is missing. V, J and clone size are taken as reported in that table, and D and trimming were inferred from the DNA itself. The sample lists about 110,000 clones; about 85% were seen once. The CDR3 is made up of 13 amino acids. Germline V lookup: CDR1 KGHSH, CDR2 LQKENI. V lost 2 bases, J lost 2 bases, and 6 bases lay in between. Sequences were obtained from peripheral blood. This clonotype was sampled from a man aged 40-49 years with acute or convalescent COVID-19. The rearrangement uses TRBV18 and TRBJ2-5; D unclear. CDR3 nucleotide sequence: TGTGCCAGCTCACCAGGGCAGCAAGAGACCCAGTACTTC. Translation gives CASSPGQQETQYF.